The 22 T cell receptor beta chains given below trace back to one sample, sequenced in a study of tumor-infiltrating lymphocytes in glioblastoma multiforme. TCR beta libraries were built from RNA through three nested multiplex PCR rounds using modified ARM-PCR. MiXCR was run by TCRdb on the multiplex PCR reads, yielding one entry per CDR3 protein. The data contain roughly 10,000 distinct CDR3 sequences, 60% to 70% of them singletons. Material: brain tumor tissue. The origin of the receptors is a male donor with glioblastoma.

The CDR3 coding sequence is TGTGCCAGCAGCAGATCAGGGGGAAGTTACGAGCAGTACTTC. Translation gives CASSRSGGSYEQYF. The chain links TRBV5-6 to TRBJ2-7; 7 bases map to TRBD1. Trimming cost V 4 bases and J 4 bases; bases outside gene matches: 8. The germline CDR1 and CDR2 sequences are SGHDT and YYEEEE. This CDR3 spans 14 amino acids.

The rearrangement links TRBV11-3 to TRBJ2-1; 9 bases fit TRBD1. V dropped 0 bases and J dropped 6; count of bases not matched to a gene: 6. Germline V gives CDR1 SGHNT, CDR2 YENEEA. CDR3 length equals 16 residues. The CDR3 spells CASSLERGQGGNEQFF. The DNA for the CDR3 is TGTGCCAGCAGCTTAGAGCGGGGACAGGGTGGCAATGAGCAGTTCTTC.

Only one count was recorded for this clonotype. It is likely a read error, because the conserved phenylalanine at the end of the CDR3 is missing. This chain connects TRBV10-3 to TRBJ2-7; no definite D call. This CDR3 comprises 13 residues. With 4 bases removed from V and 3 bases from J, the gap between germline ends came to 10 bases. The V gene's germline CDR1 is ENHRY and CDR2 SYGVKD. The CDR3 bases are TGTGCCATCAGTGCAGGCGGAAGCTACGAGCAGTACTTA. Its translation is CAISAGGSYEQYL.

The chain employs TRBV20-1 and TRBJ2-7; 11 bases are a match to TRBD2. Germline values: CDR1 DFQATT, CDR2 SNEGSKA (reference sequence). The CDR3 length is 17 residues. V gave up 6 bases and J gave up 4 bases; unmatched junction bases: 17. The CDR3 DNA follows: TGCAGTGCCCTGGTAAGAAGAGGCGGACTAGCGGGTTACGAGCAGTACTTC. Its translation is CSALVRRGGLAGYEQYF.

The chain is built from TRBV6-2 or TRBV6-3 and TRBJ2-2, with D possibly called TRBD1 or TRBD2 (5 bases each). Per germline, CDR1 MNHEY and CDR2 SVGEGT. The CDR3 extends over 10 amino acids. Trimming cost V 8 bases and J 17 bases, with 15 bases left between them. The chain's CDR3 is CASRNRGCFF. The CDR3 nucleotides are TGTGCCAGCCGAAACCGGGGCTGTTTTTTT.

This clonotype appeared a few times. This CDR3 reads CASSPTDYEQYF. CDR3 in DNA: TGTGCCAGCAGCCCGACAGATTACGAGCAGTACTTC. The chain links TRBV7-8 to TRBJ2-7, with D tentatively TRBD1 (5 bases). The germline V gene has CDR1 SGHVS and CDR2 FQNEAQ. CDR3 size: 12 residues. V lost 5 bases to trimming and J lost 4 bases, with 9 bases between them. The whole variable domain, filled in from reference TRBV7-8 and TRBJ2-7, reads GAGVSQSPRYKVAKRGQDVALRCDPISGHVSLFWYQQALGQGPEFLTYFQNEAQLDKSGLPSDRFFAERPEGSVSTLKIQRTQQEDSAVYLCASSPTDYEQYFGPGTRLTVT.

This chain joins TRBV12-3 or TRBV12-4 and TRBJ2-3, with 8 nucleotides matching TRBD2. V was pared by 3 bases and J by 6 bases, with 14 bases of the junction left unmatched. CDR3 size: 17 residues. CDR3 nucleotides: TGTGCCAGCAGTTTGGGTCGGGAGGGTCTGGGACCGGATACGCAGTATTTT. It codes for CASSLGREGLGPDTQYF.

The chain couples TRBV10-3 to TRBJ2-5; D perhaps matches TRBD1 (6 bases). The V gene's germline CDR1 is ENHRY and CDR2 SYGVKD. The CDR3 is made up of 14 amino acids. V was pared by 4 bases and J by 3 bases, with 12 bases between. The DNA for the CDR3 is TGTGCCATCAGTGTAGGGGGTGTTGAAGAGACCCAGTACTTC. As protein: CAISVGGVEETQYF.

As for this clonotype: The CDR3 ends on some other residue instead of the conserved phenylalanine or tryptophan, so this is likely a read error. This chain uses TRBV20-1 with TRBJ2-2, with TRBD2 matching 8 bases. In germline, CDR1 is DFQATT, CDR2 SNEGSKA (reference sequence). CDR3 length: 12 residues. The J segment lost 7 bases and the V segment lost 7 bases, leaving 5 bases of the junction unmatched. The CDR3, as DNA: TGCAGTGTACTAGCGGACGGCGGGGAGCTGTTTCTT. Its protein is CSVLADGGELFL.

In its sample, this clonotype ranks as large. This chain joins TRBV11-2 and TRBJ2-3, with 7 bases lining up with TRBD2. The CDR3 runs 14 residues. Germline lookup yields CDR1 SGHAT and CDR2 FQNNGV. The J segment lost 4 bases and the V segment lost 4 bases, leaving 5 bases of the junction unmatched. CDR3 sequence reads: CASSSGLWADTQYF. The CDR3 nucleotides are TGTGCCAGCAGCTCGGGACTATGGGCAGATACGCAGTATTTT.

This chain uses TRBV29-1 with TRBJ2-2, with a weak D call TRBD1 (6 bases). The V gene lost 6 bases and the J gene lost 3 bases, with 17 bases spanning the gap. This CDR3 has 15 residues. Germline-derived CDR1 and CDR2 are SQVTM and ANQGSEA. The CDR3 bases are TGCAGCGTCCCTAGGGGGACGGACTACACCGGGGAGCTGTTTTTT. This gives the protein CSVPRGTDYTGELFF.

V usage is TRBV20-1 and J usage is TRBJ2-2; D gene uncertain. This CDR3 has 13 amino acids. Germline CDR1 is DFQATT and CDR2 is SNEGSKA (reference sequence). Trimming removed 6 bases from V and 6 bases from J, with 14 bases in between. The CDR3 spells CSAHDFGSGELFF. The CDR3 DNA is TGCAGTGCCCACGATTTCGGATCCGGGGAGCTGTTTTTT.

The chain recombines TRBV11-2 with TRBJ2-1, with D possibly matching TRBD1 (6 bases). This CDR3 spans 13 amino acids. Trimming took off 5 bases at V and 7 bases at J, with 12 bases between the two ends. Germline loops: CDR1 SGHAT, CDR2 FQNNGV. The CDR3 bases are TGTGCCAGCAGCGTGGGTAGGGGGAATGAGCAGTTCTTC. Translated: CASSVGRGNEQFF.

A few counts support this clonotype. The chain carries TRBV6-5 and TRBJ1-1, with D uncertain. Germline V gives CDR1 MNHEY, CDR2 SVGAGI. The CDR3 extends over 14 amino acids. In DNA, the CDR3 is TGTGCTGGCAGTTACTCGTTCCAGAACACTGAAGCTTTCTTT. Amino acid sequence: CAGSYSFQNTEAFF.

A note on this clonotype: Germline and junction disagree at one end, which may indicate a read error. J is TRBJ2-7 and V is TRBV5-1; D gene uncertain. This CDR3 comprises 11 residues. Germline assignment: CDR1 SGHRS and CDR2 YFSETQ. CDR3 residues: CSSSSTYDQYF. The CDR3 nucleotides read TGCTCCAGCAGTTCTACCTACGATCAGTACTTC.

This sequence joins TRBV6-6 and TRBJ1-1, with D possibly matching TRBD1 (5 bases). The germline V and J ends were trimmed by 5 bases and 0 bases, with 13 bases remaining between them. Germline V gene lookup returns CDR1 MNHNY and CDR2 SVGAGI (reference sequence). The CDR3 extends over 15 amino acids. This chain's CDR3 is CASSTGGGMNTEAFF. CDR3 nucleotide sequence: TGTGCCAGCAGTACTGGTGGGGGAATGAACACTGAAGCTTTCTTT.

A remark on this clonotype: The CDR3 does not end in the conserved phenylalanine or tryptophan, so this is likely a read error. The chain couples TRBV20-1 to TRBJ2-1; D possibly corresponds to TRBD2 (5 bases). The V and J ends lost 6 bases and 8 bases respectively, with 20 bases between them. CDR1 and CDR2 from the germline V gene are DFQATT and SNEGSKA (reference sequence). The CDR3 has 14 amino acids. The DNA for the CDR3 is TGCAGTGCGAGTGATGAGGCAGGACTGTATGAGCAGTTCTCC. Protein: CSASDEAGLYEQFS.

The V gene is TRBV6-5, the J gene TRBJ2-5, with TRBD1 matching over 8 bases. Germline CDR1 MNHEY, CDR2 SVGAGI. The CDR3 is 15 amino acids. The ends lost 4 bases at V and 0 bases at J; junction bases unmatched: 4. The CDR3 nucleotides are TGTGCCAGCAGTTCCACAGGGGGATACCAAGAGACCCAGTACTTC. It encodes CASSSTGGYQETQYF.

Written as DNA, the CDR3 is TGTGCCAGCAGCTCGACGACAGGGAGCTCCTACAATGAGCAGTTCTTC. This encodes CASSSTTGSSYNEQFF. V and J are TRBV7-6 and TRBJ2-1; TRBD1 matches at 7 bases. Germline V gene data show CDR1 as SGHVS and CDR2 as FNYEAQ. V shed 4 bases and J 0 bases; nucleotides not matched to a gene: 6. This CDR3 spans 16 amino acids.

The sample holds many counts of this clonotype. CDR3 in DNA: TGTGCCAGCAGGGGGATGGAGACCCAGTACTTC. Its protein product is CASRGMETQYF. The rearrangement uses TRBV6-6 and TRBJ2-5; D call uncertain. The CDR3 length is 11 residues. The V end was cut by 6 bases, the J end by 5 bases, with 7 bases between. The germline V gene encodes CDR1 MNHNY and CDR2 SVGAGI (reference sequence).

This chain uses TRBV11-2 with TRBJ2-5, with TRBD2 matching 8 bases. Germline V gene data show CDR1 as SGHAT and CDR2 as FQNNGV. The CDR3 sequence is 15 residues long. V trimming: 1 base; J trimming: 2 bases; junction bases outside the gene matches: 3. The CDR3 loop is CASSLVAGRQETQYF. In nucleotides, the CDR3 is TGTGCCAGCAGCTTAGTAGCGGGAAGACAAGAGACCCAGTACTTC.

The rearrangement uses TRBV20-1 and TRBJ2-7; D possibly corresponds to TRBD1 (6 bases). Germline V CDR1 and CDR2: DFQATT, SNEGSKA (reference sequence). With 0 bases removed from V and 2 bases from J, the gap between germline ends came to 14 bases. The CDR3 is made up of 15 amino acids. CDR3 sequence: CSARDRTGIPYEQYF. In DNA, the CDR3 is TGCAGTGCTAGAGATAGAACAGGGATCCCCTACGAGCAGTACTTC.